These 29 T cell receptor beta chains were all obtained from the same sample, sequenced in a study of T cells in Graves' hyperthyroidism and ophthalmopathy. Amplification of TCR beta CDR3 regions was performed using RNA transcripts as template. RT-PCR in the first round (using the HTBI primer set) targeted the TCR CDR3. In TCRdb, the multiplex PCR reads were re-called with MiXCR into one record per CDR3 protein. The repertoire holds hundreds of thousands of distinct CDR3 sequences, with under 20% as singletons. The source material was blood. The receptors here all came from a woman between 45 and 65 years old with Graves' hyperthyroidism that later progressed to Graves' ophthalmopathy.

This clonotype was recorded many times. This chain joins TRBV3-1 and TRBJ1-2, with D unclear. The CDR3 has 14 residues. Germline CDR1 and CDR2: LGHDT and YNNKEL (reference sequence). The V gene lost 1 base and the J gene lost 3 bases, with 9 bases spanning the gap. The CDR3 nucleotides are TGTGCCAGCAGCCAAGGAACAGTTGACTATGGCTACACCTTC. This sequence encodes CASSQGTVDYGYTF. Full variable domain (missing parts from reference TRBV3-1 and TRBJ1-2): DTAVSQTPKYLVTQMGNDKSIKCEQNLGHDTMYWYKQDSKKFLKIMFSYNNKELIINETVPNRFSPKSPDKAHLNLHINSLELGDSAVYFCASSQGTVDYGYTFGSGTRLTVV.

This clonotype has at least ten counts. The chain uses TRBV5-6 and TRBJ1-2; weak D call: TRBD1 (6 bases). The CDR3 extends over 16 amino acids. Germline CDR1 SGHDT, CDR2 YYEEEE. The V end was cut by 4 bases, the J end by 7 bases, with 23 bases between. The CDR3 region is CASSPGGYRVLRGYTF. In nucleotides, the CDR3 is TGTGCCAGCAGCCCGGGAGGGTACAGGGTTTTACGTGGCTACACCTTC.

The chain has TRBV7-9 and TRBJ1-1; D gene unclear. Germline CDR1 is SEHNR and CDR2 is FQNEAQ (reference sequence). Trimming removed 2 bases from V and 10 bases from J, with 11 bases in between. This CDR3 spans 12 amino acids. The CDR3 spells CASSLTLTRAFF. CDR3 nucleotides: TGTGCCAGCAGCTTAACTTTGACGAGAGCTTTCTTT.

This clonotype was found a few times. The V and J genes are TRBV9 and TRBJ2-3, with no clear D. This CDR3 contains 15 residues. V was clipped by 0 bases and J by 2 bases, with 10 bases between them. The germline gives CDR1 SGDLS, CDR2 YYNGEE. CDR3 sequence reads: CASSVGPHFTDTQYF. The CDR3 DNA follows: TGTGCCAGCAGCGTAGGTCCCCACTTCACAGATACGCAGTATTTT.

The CDR3 DNA reads TGTGCCAGCAGCTTATTCCGGGCCGTCACCGGGGAGCTGTTTTTT. Protein sequence: CASSLFRAVTGELFF. This sequence joins TRBV5-5 and TRBJ2-2; D is unresolved. The germline V and J ends were trimmed by 2 bases and 4 bases, with 12 bases remaining between them. CDR1 and CDR2 (germline): SGHKS, YYEKEE (reference sequence). The CDR3 sequence is 15 residues long.

This clonotype came up a few times. The chain couples TRBV7-2 to TRBJ1-6; a weak D match, TRBD1 (5 bases). This CDR3 has 18 amino acids. CDR1 is SGHTA, CDR2 FQGNSA, per germline. V was cut by 1 base and J by 7 bases, with 20 bases left in between. CDR3 residues: CASSLGGSGFMPNSPLHF. CDR3 nucleotides: TGTGCCAGCAGCTTAGGGGGCTCTGGGTTTATGCCAAATTCACCCCTCCACTTT.

In this sample, this clonotype turned up many times. V usage is TRBV6-2 or TRBV6-3 and J usage is TRBJ2-1, with 7 bases lining up with TRBD2. Germline V lookup: CDR1 MNHEY, CDR2 SVGEGT. CDR3 size: 15 residues. V was clipped by 1 base and J by 4 bases; unmatched bases: 4. The CDR3 loop is CASSYLAGEYNEQFF. The CDR3 bases are TGTGCCAGCAGTTACTTGGCGGGGGAGTACAATGAGCAGTTCTTC.

The chain employs TRBV4-2 and TRBJ2-7; D possibly corresponds to TRBD2 (6 bases). This CDR3 is 15 amino acids long. The germline V gene has CDR1 LGHNA and CDR2 YNFKEQ. Trimming pared 0 bases from V and 3 bases from J, leaving 12 bases between. CDR3 sequence (DNA): TGTGCCAGCAGCCAAGAAGGAGGGGATTACTACGAGCAGTACTTC. This encodes CASSQEGGDYYEQYF.

This clonotype was found many times. The chain joins TRBV2 to TRBJ2-7; 8 nucleotides line up with TRBD2. The CDR3 loop spans 16 amino acids. From germline, CDR1 is SNHLY and CDR2 FYNNEI. J was trimmed by 4 bases and V by 6 bases; bases with no gene match: 14. This CDR3 reads CASSETETGGGYEQYF. Here the CDR3 DNA reads TGTGCCAGCAGCGAGACAGAAACCGGGGGGGGATACGAGCAGTACTTC.

The genes are TRBV19 and TRBJ1-1; D call uncertain. Germline V gives CDR1 LNHDA, CDR2 SQIVND (reference sequence). Trimming shortened V by 7 bases and J by 1 base, and 13 bases separated the two germline ends. This CDR3 comprises 14 residues. The CDR3 nucleotides are TGTGCCAGTAAGGGCATGAGCCAGAACACTGAAGCTTTCTTT. Encoded protein: CASKGMSQNTEAFF.

This clonotype occurred many times. The chain joins TRBV11-3 to TRBJ2-3; 10 nucleotides align to TRBD1. Germline V CDR1 and CDR2: SGHNT, YENEEA. CDR3 length: 15 residues. Trimming at V came to 3 bases and at J to 3 bases, leaving 3 bases not matched to a gene. The CDR3 is CASSFGQGDTDTQYF. The CDR3 nucleotides are TGTGCCAGCAGCTTTGGACAGGGGGATACAGATACGCAGTATTTT.

This clonotype turned up a few times. This chain connects TRBV30 to TRBJ1-2; D is unresolved. This CDR3 spans 13 amino acids. The germline V and J ends were trimmed by 5 bases and 2 bases, with 12 bases remaining between them. Germline CDR1 reads GTSNPN; CDR2 reads SVGIG (reference sequence). This chain's CDR3 is CAWAGHANYGYTF. Written as DNA, the CDR3 is TGTGCCTGGGCTGGCCACGCAAACTATGGCTACACCTTC. Based on the CDR3 plus reference TRBV30 and TRBJ1-2, the full variable domain is SQTIHQWPATLVQPVGSPLSLECTVEGTSNPNLYWYRQAAGRGLQLLFYSVGIGQISSEVPQNLSASRPQDRQFILSSKKLLLSDSGFYLCAWAGHANYGYTFGSGTRLTVV.

The V call is TRBV5-1, the J call TRBJ2-5; TRBD2 matches at 10 bases. From germline, CDR1 is SGHRS and CDR2 YFSETQ. J lost 3 bases, V lost 1 base, and 9 bases had no gene match. The CDR3 is 17 residues long. CDR3 nucleotide sequence: TGCGCCAGCAGCTTGAGTGTGGGGCTAGCGGGGGAAGAGACCCAGTACTTC. Translation: CASSLSVGLAGEETQYF.

The chain carries TRBV29-1 and TRBJ1-4, with a tentative D call TRBD1 (5 bases). CDR1 SQVTM and CDR2 ANQGSEA come from the germline V gene. The CDR3 sequence is 13 residues long. Trimming pared 4 bases from V and 7 bases from J, leaving 13 bases between. The CDR3 nucleotides are TGCAGCGTTGCCCGAGGGGATATTGAAAAACTGTTTTTT. It specifies CSVARGDIEKLFF.

The chain combines TRBV12-3 or TRBV12-4 with TRBJ2-1; D might be TRBD2 (6 bases). This CDR3 is 14 amino acids long. Trimming took off 3 bases at V and 7 bases at J, with 13 bases between the two ends. The CDR3, as DNA: TGTGCCAGCAGTTTGGGGGGACTGACAAATGAGCAGTTCTTC. This translates into CASSLGGLTNEQFF.

In its sample, this clonotype was seen a few times. This chain uses TRBV18 with TRBJ2-7; no reliable D call. CDR3 size: 16 residues. Looked up from germline, CDR1 is KGHSH and CDR2 is LQKENI. V was trimmed by 1 base and J by 5 bases, leaving 18 bases between them. CDR3 DNA sequence: TGTGCCAGCTCACCACAGGGCAGAGTAGTGGCCCACGAGCAGTACTTC. Translating gives CASSPQGRVVAHEQYF.

This clonotype was seen only a few times. This chain links TRBV27 with TRBJ2-5; possible D gene TRBD2, 5 bases. V was cut by 6 bases and J by 5 bases, with 13 bases left in between. Germline values: CDR1 MNHEY, CDR2 SMNVEV (reference sequence). There are 13 residues in the CDR3. The CDR3, as DNA: TGTGCCAGCAGCCCCCCGGGGTGGGAGACCCAGTACTTC. Translation gives CASSPPGWETQYF.

This clonotype showed up just a few times. V is TRBV7-9 and J is TRBJ1-1; tentative D call: TRBD1 (6 bases). The CDR3 totals 14 residues. CDR1 SEHNR and CDR2 FQNEAQ come from the germline V gene (reference sequence). Trimming shortened V by 8 bases and J by 8 bases, and 21 bases separated the two germline ends. CDR3 in amino acids: CASGWWGRGDEAFF. CDR3 coding DNA: TGTGCCAGCGGTTGGTGGGGGCGTGGAGACGAAGCTTTCTTT.

The V and J genes are TRBV2 and TRBJ2-2; TRBD2 matches 7 bases. CDR1 and CDR2 (germline): SNHLY, FYNNEI. The CDR3 loop spans 14 amino acids. In DNA, the CDR3 is TGTGCGTCGAGGGCGGGGGCGAACACCGGGGAGCTGTTTTTT. This gives the protein CASRAGANTGELFF.

The J gene is TRBJ2-3, the V gene TRBV19; 7 nucleotides align to TRBD2. CDR1 is LNHDA, CDR2 SQIVND, per germline (reference sequence). The length of the CDR3 is 15 residues. With V trimmed by 3 bases and J by 1 base, 4 bases remained unmatched. CDR3 nucleotides: TGTGCCAGTAGTATCCAAGCGGGGCGCACAGATACGCAGTATTTT. Its protein is CASSIQAGRTDTQYF.

This clonotype has more than one count but fewer than ten. This chain connects TRBV5-6 to TRBJ1-3, with D perhaps TRBD1 (5 bases). CDR1 SGHDT and CDR2 YYEEEE come from the germline V gene. V lost 4 bases, J lost 0 bases, and 17 bases lay in between. This CDR3 has 17 residues. CDR3 residues: CASSRGDRLSSGNTIYF. The CDR3 region has the DNA TGTGCCAGCAGCCGAGGCGACAGACTGAGCTCTGGAAACACCATATATTTT.

This clonotype was observed a handful of times. The rearrangement links TRBV7-2 to TRBJ1-5; the D gene is possibly TRBD1 (5 bases). This CDR3 region has 17 residues. Germline assignment: CDR1 SGHTA and CDR2 FQGNSA. V was shortened by 0 bases and J by 2 bases, with 14 bases between the two germline ends. CDR3 sequence (DNA): TGTGCCAGCAGCTTAGCTGGGACCGGGAATGGCAATCAGCCCCAGCATTTT. Protein sequence: CASSLAGTGNGNQPQHF.

This clonotype was seen a few times. This sequence joins TRBV29-1 and TRBJ1-1; D not certain. CDR3 size: 12 residues. V was trimmed by 8 bases and J by 0 bases, leaving 10 bases between them. The germline V gene has CDR1 SQVTM and CDR2 ANQGSEA. For the CDR3, the DNA is TGCAGCCTGGGTGGGGTGAACACTGAAGCTTTCTTT. It codes for CSLGGVNTEAFF.

The chain couples TRBV4-1 to TRBJ1-5, with TRBD1 as a possible D gene (5 bases). CDR1 and CDR2 from the germline V gene are MGHRA and YSYEKL. This CDR3 region has 15 residues. Trimming left V 1 base short and J 7 bases short, with 14 bases between. CDR3 in DNA: TGCGCCAGCAGCCAAGCCGCCTGGACAAACCAGCCCCAGCATTTT. This codes for CASSQAAWTNQPQHF.

The chain combines TRBV29-1 with TRBJ2-7; D is ambiguous. V lost 1 base, J lost 4 bases, and 11 bases lay in between. The length of the CDR3 is 13 residues. Germline V gene data show CDR1 as SQVTM and CDR2 as ANQGSEA. CDR3 amino acids: CSVEAEDRYEQYF. As DNA, the CDR3 is TGCAGCGTTGAAGCCGAGGATAGGTACGAGCAGTACTTC.

This clonotype was counted many times. The chain joins TRBV5-1 to TRBJ2-1; 8 nucleotides agree with TRBD2. Germline trimming cut 4 bases from V and 6 bases from J; bases unmatched to any gene: 12. The CDR3 length is 16 residues. CDR1 and CDR2 from the germline V gene are SGHRS and YFSETQ. The chain's CDR3 is CASSPLSRGVGNEQFF. CDR3 DNA sequence: TGCGCCAGCAGCCCCCTGTCGCGGGGGGTGGGCAATGAGCAGTTCTTC.

This clonotype was picked up many times. The V call is TRBV7-9, the J call TRBJ2-7; no reliable D call. V lost 5 bases and J lost 6, with 11 bases in between. Germline V gene lookup returns CDR1 SEHNR and CDR2 FQNEAQ (reference sequence). The CDR3 is 12 residues long. CDR3 sequence (DNA): TGTGCCAGCAGCATCCCTGGGTTCGAGCAGTACTTC. This encodes CASSIPGFEQYF.

The rearrangement links TRBV5-1 to TRBJ2-3; possible D gene TRBD1, 6 bases. This CDR3 region has 16 residues. V dropped 4 bases and J dropped 0 bases, with 15 bases sitting between them. Germline lookup yields CDR1 SGHRS and CDR2 YFSETQ. The CDR3 DNA reads TGCGCCAGCAGCCCCAGTCCGGGACATAGCACAGATACGCAGTATTTT. It translates to CASSPSPGHSTDTQYF.

There are a few counts of this clonotype. The CDR3 DNA follows: TGTGCCAGCACCAAAGCGGGCCCCACAGATACGCAGTATTTT. Protein product: CASTKAGPTDTQYF. The J gene is TRBJ2-3, the V gene TRBV12-3 or TRBV12-4; a possible D gene is TRBD2 (6 bases). The CDR3 covers 14 residues. V was pared by 7 bases and J by 2 bases, with 13 bases between.